One and the same sample provided the 6 T cell receptor beta chains below, sequenced in a study of shared clonotypes between healthy human individuals (TCRdb year 2020). Libraries were built with the immunoSEQ multiplex PCR assay. In its TCRdb copy, this immuneACCESS table keeps in-frame sequences only and misses some clones. Where compared with another copy, unresolved V genes explain less than half of these, and the others have no known cause. Here the sample has some 2,500,000 clones; roughly 93% occur a single time. The top ten hold about 0.38% of the sample. The sample consisted of naive CD4+ T cells from PBMCs. The cell subset or site label, read with the paper, signifies: CD45RA+ positively selected. These receptors originate from a man in his late teens or twenties in good health. Some clones in this sample may be carry-over from other donors' samples.

This clone was counted between two and nine times. Other nucleotide sequences from this sample produce the same CDR3. V usage is TRBV5-4 and J usage is TRBJ2-5; D not certain. This CDR3 comprises 12 residues. Germline lookup yields CDR1 SGHNT and CDR2 YYREEE (reference sequence). The germline V and J ends were trimmed by 3 bases and 1 base, with 4 bases remaining between them. The CDR3 DNA is TGTGCCAGCAGCTCCCCCCAAGAGACCCAGTACTTC. Translated: CASSSPQETQYF.

The chain joins TRBV7-3 to TRBJ2-1, with 7 positions matching TRBD2. The CDR3 covers 17 residues. The germline gives CDR1 SGHTA, CDR2 FQGTGA. V trimming: 5 bases; J trimming: 0 bases; junction bases outside the gene matches: 10. The chain's CDR3 is CASSPGFSGSSYNEQFF. CDR3 sequence (DNA): TGTGCCAGCAGCCCGGGGTTTAGCGGGTCCTCCTACAATGAGCAGTTCTTC.

This chain joins TRBV28 and TRBJ2-1; 11 nucleotides match TRBD2. From germline, CDR1 is MDHEN and CDR2 SYDVKM. The junction had 30 bases not matched to a gene; V was cut back by 8 bases and J by 9 bases. The CDR3 spans 21 residues. The CDR3 coding sequence is TGTGCCAGCCTCCCTCACCAATTCGCGCTAGCGGGAGGATATAGGTTTGGTGAGCAGTTCTTC. Translating gives CASLPHQFALAGGYRFGEQFF.

This clone was counted a few times. The V call is TRBV30, the J call TRBJ1-1; unclear D gene. This CDR3 region has 13 residues. Germline V gene sequence: CDR1 GTSNPN, CDR2 SVGIG (reference sequence). Trimming removed 0 bases from V and 0 bases from J, with 5 bases in between. For the CDR3, the DNA is TGTGCCTGGAGTGTAGTACTGAACACTGAAGCTTTCTTT. Translating gives CAWSVVLNTEAFF.

The CDR3 here is CASSDRGTIAYEQYF. DNA of the CDR3: TGTGCCAGCAGTGACCGGGGGACTATTGCCTACGAGCAGTACTTC. The genes are TRBV2 and TRBJ2-7, with 7 bases fitting TRBD2. CDR3 size: 15 residues. Germline loops: CDR1 SNHLY, CDR2 FYNNEI. V lost 3 bases to trimming and J lost 2 bases; unmatched junction nucleotides: 7.

V gene TRBV5-4 combines with J gene TRBJ2-7; D unclear. The V gene lost 2 bases and the J gene lost 2 bases, with 14 bases spanning the gap. CDR3 size: 15 residues. Germline CDR1 is SGHNT and CDR2 is YYREEE (reference sequence). CDR3 DNA: TGTGCCAGCAGCTTAAGGACGGGCCTGACCTACGAGCAGTACTTC. Protein product: CASSLRTGLTYEQYF.